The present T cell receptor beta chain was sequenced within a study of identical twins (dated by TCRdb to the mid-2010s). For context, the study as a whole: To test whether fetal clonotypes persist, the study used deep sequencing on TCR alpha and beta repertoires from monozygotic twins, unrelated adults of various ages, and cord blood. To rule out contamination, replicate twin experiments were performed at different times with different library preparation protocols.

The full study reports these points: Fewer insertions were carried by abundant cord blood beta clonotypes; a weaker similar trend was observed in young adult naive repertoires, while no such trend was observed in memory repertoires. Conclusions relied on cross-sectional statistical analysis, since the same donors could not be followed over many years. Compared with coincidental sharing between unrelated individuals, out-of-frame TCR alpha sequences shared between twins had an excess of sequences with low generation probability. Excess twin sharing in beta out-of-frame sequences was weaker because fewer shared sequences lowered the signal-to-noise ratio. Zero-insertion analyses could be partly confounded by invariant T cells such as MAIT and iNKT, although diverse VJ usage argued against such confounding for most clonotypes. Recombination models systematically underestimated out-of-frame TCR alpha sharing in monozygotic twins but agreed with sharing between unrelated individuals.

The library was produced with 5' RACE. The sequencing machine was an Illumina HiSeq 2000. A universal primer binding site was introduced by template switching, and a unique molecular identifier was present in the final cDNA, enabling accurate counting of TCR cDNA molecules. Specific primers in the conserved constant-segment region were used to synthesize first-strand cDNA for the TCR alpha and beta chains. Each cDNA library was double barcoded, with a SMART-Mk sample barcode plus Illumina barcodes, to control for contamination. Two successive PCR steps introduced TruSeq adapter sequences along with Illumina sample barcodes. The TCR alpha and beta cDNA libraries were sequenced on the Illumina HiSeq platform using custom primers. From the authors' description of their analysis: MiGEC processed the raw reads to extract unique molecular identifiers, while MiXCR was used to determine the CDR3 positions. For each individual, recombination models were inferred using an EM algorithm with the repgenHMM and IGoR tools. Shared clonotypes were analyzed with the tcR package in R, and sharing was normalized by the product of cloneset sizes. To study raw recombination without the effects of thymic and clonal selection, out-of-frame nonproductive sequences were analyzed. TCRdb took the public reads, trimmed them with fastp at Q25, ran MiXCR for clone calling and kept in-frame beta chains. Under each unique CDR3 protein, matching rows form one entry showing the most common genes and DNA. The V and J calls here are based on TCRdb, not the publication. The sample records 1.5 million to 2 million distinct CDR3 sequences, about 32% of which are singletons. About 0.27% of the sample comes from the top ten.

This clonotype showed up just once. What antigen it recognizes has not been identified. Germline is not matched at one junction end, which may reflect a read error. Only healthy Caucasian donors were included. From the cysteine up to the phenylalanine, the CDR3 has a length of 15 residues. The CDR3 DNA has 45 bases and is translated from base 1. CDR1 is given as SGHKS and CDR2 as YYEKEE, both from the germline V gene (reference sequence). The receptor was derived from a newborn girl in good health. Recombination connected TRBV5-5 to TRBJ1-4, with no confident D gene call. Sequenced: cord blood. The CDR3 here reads CACSLASGLNEKLFF. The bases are TGTGCCTGCAGCTTGGCCTCCGGTCTGAACGAAAAACTGTTTTTT.